The sequence of this TCR beta chain was determined in a study of metastatic and nonmetastatic thyroid tumors. Overall study: Comparison of repertoires was carried out across blood and tumor or nodule tissue from malignant and benign thyroid patients.

Germline loops: CDR1 GTSNPN, CDR2 SVGIG (reference sequence). The CDR3 contains 11 residues. Concerning this clone: Its antigen is still unknown. The junction shows a germline mismatch at one end, possibly a read error.

Study-level results: Significantly greater TCR beta diversity was reportedly found in malignant thyroid tumors than in benign nodules (in blood and tumor).

Treatment of any kind had been given to no patient before thyroid surgery. Original processing methods: The authors used CDR3 differences across clinicopathological groups to build a distant-metastasis classifier for papillary thyroid cancer. TCRdb reassembled clones from the PCR reads with MiXCR. None of the V and J calls come from the authors' own analysis; TCRdb made them. This sample has 15,000 to 20,000 clones, with roughly a third found just once. The specimen was tumor tissue. The TCR comes from a male donor with papillary thyroid cancer or a benign thyroid nodule (not recorded which). Some clones in this sample may be carry-over from other donors' samples. The chain joins TRBV30 to TRBJ2-3; the D is unclear. The CDR3 is CAWRVADKEYF. CDR3 nucleotides: TGTGCCTGGCGTGTGGCGGATAAGGAGTATTTT.